This T cell receptor beta chain was documented in a study of T cell repertoires in cytomegalovirus infection. In TCRdb, the reads were re-called with MiXCR into one record per CDR3 protein. The table lists about 180,000 distinct CDR3 sequences, less than 25% of them singletons. This clonotype showed up just a few times. What it binds is unknown. This receptor was identified in a human donor in good health (CMV status not recorded). Some clones in this sample may be carry-over from other donors' samples. This sample comprised CD8+ T cells from cultured PBMCs, obtained from culture after CMV antigen stimulation.

CDR3 sequence (DNA): TGTGCCAGCAGTGAAGTTACCGACCTCAAAGAGACCCAGTACTTC. Its protein is CASSEVTDLKETQYF. The chain carries TRBV2 and TRBJ2-5; D uncertain. This CDR3 has 15 residues. Germline V gene data show CDR1 as SNHLY and CDR2 as FYNNEI. The V and J ends lost 1 base and 3 bases respectively, with 12 bases between them.